One sample yielded the 15 T cell receptor beta chains listed below, sequenced in a study of OX40 agonist ivuxolimab in advanced cancers. The library was obtained by the immunoSEQ multiplex PCR assay. TCRdb stores this immuneACCESS table with in-frame sequences only. Part of the clones is absent; in the studies checked, under half of the shortfall reflects unresolved V genes, and no reason is known for the rest. In this sample the table shows more than 15,000 clones, roughly 78% of which occur a single time. The ten top clones hold over 2% of the sample. Material: CD4+ or CD8+ T cells sorted from blood, obtained in a trial of the OX40 agonist ivuxolimab. Receptors were obtained from an adult with an advanced solid tumor such as melanoma, head and neck, liver or kidney cancer.

This chain uses TRBV28 with TRBJ1-5; D possibly corresponds to TRBD1 (5 bases). V gave up 6 bases and J gave up 2 bases, with 8 bases separating them. The germline gives CDR1 MDHEN, CDR2 SYDVKM. The CDR3 consists of 13 residues. This chain's CDR3 is CASSVGGNQPQHF. The DNA for the CDR3 is TGTGCCAGCAGCGTAGGGGGCAATCAGCCCCAGCATTTT.

The chain joins TRBV6-6 to TRBJ1-3; D remains ambiguous. The germline V and J ends were trimmed by 2 bases and 0 bases, with 5 bases remaining between them. Germline-derived CDR1 and CDR2 are MNHNY and SVGAGI (reference sequence). The length of the CDR3 is 14 residues. The chain's CDR3 is CASSYLGSGNTIYF. The DNA of the CDR3 is TGTGCCAGCAGTTACCTGGGCTCTGGAAACACCATATATTTT.

This chain connects TRBV5-1 to TRBJ2-1; 7 bases are a match to TRBD1. Germline CDR1 SGHRS, CDR2 YFSETQ. With 0 bases clipped from V and 4 bases from J, the junction kept 1 base outside the gene matches. This CDR3 spans 14 amino acids. The DNA for the CDR3 is TGCGCCAGCAGCTTGGACAGGGGATACAATGAGCAGTTCTTC. This gives the protein CASSLDRGYNEQFF.

The J gene is TRBJ2-7, the V gene TRBV11-2; possible D gene TRBD2, 6 bases. Per germline, CDR1 SGHAT and CDR2 FQNNGV. The CDR3 spans 16 residues. The ends were cut back, 4 bases at V and 0 bases at J, with 16 bases in the middle. The CDR3 loop reads CASSSISGESSYEQYF. In DNA form, the CDR3 reads TGTGCCAGCAGCTCCATTAGCGGCGAGAGCTCCTACGAGCAGTACTTC.

The chain combines TRBV6-1 with TRBJ2-7, with 7 bases fitting TRBD1. J gave up 7 bases and V 3 bases, and 6 bases lay outside the gene matches. The CDR3 runs 13 residues. The germline CDR1 and CDR2 sequences are MNHNS and SASEGT. The chain's CDR3 is CASSETGLGEQYF. The CDR3 bases are TGTGCCAGCAGTGAGACAGGGCTTGGTGAGCAGTACTTC.

This chain connects TRBV30 to TRBJ1-2, with D perhaps matching TRBD1 (5 bases). Germline V gene data show CDR1 as GTSNPN and CDR2 as SVGIG (reference sequence). V was clipped by 4 bases and J by 3 bases, with 15 bases between them. This CDR3 has 14 residues. The CDR3 here is CAWTSPGAYYGYTF. The CDR3 coding sequence is TGTGCCTGGACCTCCCCCGGGGCATACTATGGCTACACCTTC.

This clone occurred a few times. V gene TRBV5-8 combines with J gene TRBJ2-3; 10 nucleotides agree with TRBD1. V trimming: 0 bases; J trimming: 6 bases; junction bases outside the gene matches: 7. There are 16 residues in the CDR3. Germline V gene lookup returns CDR1 SGHTS and CDR2 YDEGEE. CDR3: CASSLGDRGGKDTQYF. The CDR3 coding sequence is TGTGCCAGCAGCTTGGGGGACAGGGGCGGGAAGGATACGCAGTATTTT.

CDR3 in amino acids: CASSTPTSEAFF. The CDR3, as DNA: TGTGCCAGCAGTACCCCGACAAGTGAAGCTTTCTTT. The chain couples TRBV28 to TRBJ1-1, with D unresolved. Germline V gives CDR1 MDHEN, CDR2 SYDVKM. The CDR3 length is 12 residues. Trimming took 5 bases from V and 7 from J, leaving 11 bases between them.

This chain joins TRBV6-6 and TRBJ2-7; TRBD1 matches 7 bases. J lost 6 bases, V lost 6 bases, and 8 bases had no gene match. Germline CDR1 MNHNY, CDR2 SVGAGI (reference sequence). The CDR3 is 13 residues long. The chain's CDR3 is CASRPGQRLEQYF. The CDR3 DNA reads as TGTGCCAGCAGGCCGGGACAGAGACTCGAGCAGTACTTC.

This chain joins TRBV30 and TRBJ1-2, with a tentative D call TRBD1 (6 bases). CDR3 length: 11 residues. The germline V gene encodes CDR1 GTSNPN and CDR2 SVGIG (reference sequence). V lost 1 base, J lost 7 bases, and 7 bases lay in between. The CDR3 protein is CAWSEGGGYTF. CDR3 bases: TGTGCCTGGAGTGAGGGGGGTGGCTACACCTTC.

The chain joins TRBV4-1 to TRBJ2-7, with D maybe TRBD1 (6 bases). CDR3 length equals 15 residues. The V and J ends lost 5 bases and 6 bases respectively, with 20 bases between them. Germline V gene data show CDR1 as MGHRA and CDR2 as YSYEKL. CDR3 nucleotide sequence: TGCGCCAGCAGCGTTCGACAGGCCCATATCAGCGAGCAGTACTTC. This codes for CASSVRQAHISEQYF.

The rearrangement uses TRBV6-5 and TRBJ1-1; weak D call: TRBD1 (6 bases). CDR3 length: 14 amino acids. Per germline, CDR1 MNHEY and CDR2 SVGAGI. V was cut by 9 bases and J by 4 bases, with 18 bases left in between. Written as DNA, the CDR3 is TGTGCCAGTCATTTGGGGCCGGGGGCCACTGAAGCTTTCTTT. This translates into CASHLGPGATEAFF.

The rearrangement links TRBV29-1 to TRBJ1-3; D unresolved. The germline gives CDR1 SQVTM, CDR2 ANQGSEA. The CDR3 spans 14 residues. Trimming took 5 bases from V and 4 from J, leaving 15 bases between them. For the CDR3, the DNA is TGCAGCGTTTGGTTAAGGTCGGACGGAAACACCATATATTTT. This gives the protein CSVWLRSDGNTIYF. Full variable domain (remainder filled in from reference TRBV29-1 and TRBJ1-3): SAVISQKPSRDICQRGTSLTIQCQVDSQVTMMFWYRQQPGQSLTLIATANQGSEATYESGFVIDKFPISRPNLTFSTLTVSNMSPEDSSIYLCSVWLRSDGNTIYFGEGSWLTVV.

V is TRBV7-9 and J is TRBJ2-1; 7 nucleotides match TRBD2. This CDR3 is 15 amino acids long. V lost 0 bases to trimming and J lost 3 bases; unmatched junction nucleotides: 2. Germline CDR1 and CDR2: SEHNR and FQNEAQ (reference sequence). In nucleotides, the CDR3 is TGTGCCAGCAGCTTAGCTTCTAGCGGCTACAATGAGCAGTTCTTC. It encodes CASSLASSGYNEQFF.

This chain connects TRBV29-1 to TRBJ2-5, with 7 bases aligning to TRBD2. The J call may be faulty, since TRBJ2-7 better matches the DNA end. Germline V CDR1 and CDR2: SQVTM, ANQGSEA. The CDR3 totals 14 residues. CDR3 DNA: TGCAGCGTTACCTGGTTGGGGGGGACCTACGAGCAGTACTTC. Translating it yields CSVTWLGGTYEQYF.